A single sample gave rise to the 20 T cell receptor beta chains below, sequenced in a study of cytomegalovirus exposure and HLA in healthy donors. Use of 60 Vbeta and 13 Jbeta primers characterized the PCR. The table came from immunoSEQ multiplex PCR; TCRdb's copy has only in-frame clones and leaves some out. The profile shows over 110,000 clones, approximately 82% of them singletons. The sample comprised PBMCs. The receptors were gathered from a woman between 55 and 75 years old in good health and CMV-seropositive.

V is TRBV5-4 and J is TRBJ2-3; TRBD2 matches 10 bases. This CDR3 is built from 14 residues. V trimming: 4 bases; J trimming: 3 bases; junction bases outside the gene matches: 2. The germline gives CDR1 SGHNT, CDR2 YYREEE (reference sequence). The CDR3 here is CASSIAGGTDTQYF. The CDR3 DNA reads TGTGCCAGCAGCATAGCGGGAGGTACAGATACGCAGTATTTT.

The V gene is TRBV9, the J gene TRBJ2-3; D gene uncertain. Germline lookup yields CDR1 SGDLS and CDR2 YYNGEE. This CDR3 is built from 14 residues. V lost 3 bases to trimming and J lost 4 bases, with 12 bases between them. DNA of the CDR3: TGTGCCAGCAGCGCGAGGCGTGCCCCAGATACGCAGTATTTT. Translating gives CASSARRAPDTQYF.

The chain employs TRBV19 and TRBJ2-5; D perhaps matches TRBD2 (7 bases). V was pared by 5 bases and J by 2 bases, with 12 bases between. The CDR3 totals 14 residues. Per germline, CDR1 LNHDA and CDR2 SQIVND (reference sequence). The DNA of the CDR3 is TGTGCCAGTAGTCGGGGGGCAGGGCAAGAGACCCAGTACTTC. This gives the protein CASSRGAGQETQYF.

The chain recombines TRBV27 with TRBJ2-5; D is possibly TRBD1 (6 bases). Trimming pared 2 bases from V and 2 bases from J, leaving 9 bases between. CDR3 length equals 14 residues. The germline V gene encodes CDR1 MNHEY and CDR2 SMNVEV (reference sequence). This CDR3 is CASSLRDKQETQYF. The DNA of the CDR3 is TGTGCCAGCAGTTTAAGGGACAAGCAAGAGACCCAGTACTTC.

V is TRBV30 and J is TRBJ2-5, with 7 bases identical to TRBD1. The germline V gene encodes CDR1 GTSNPN and CDR2 SVGIG (reference sequence). CDR3 length equals 13 residues. V trimming: 6 bases; J trimming: 5 bases; junction bases outside the gene matches: 9. The CDR3 loop is CACPDRVRETQYF. The DNA for the CDR3 is TGTGCCTGCCCTGACAGGGTCCGGGAGACCCAGTACTTC.

The J gene is TRBJ2-1, the V gene TRBV11-2; no definite D call. This CDR3 is 15 amino acids long. CDR1 and CDR2 (germline): SGHAT, FQNNGV. Trimming left V 3 bases short and J 0 bases short, with 9 bases between. The CDR3 DNA follows: TGTGCCAGCAGCTTCCAGATAAGCTCCTACAATGAGCAGTTCTTC. Translation gives CASSFQISSYNEQFF.

This clone was picked up one time. The rearrangement links TRBV28 to TRBJ2-5, with TRBD2 matching 10 bases. After removal of 4 bases from V and 3 bases from J, the junction contained 5 bases not matched to a gene. Germline values: CDR1 MDHEN, CDR2 SYDVKM. CDR3 length equals 15 residues. CDR3 in amino acids: CASSSPGLAEETQYF. The CDR3 DNA sequence: TGTGCCAGCAGTTCCCCAGGACTAGCGGAAGAGACCCAGTACTTC. Full variable domain (rest looked up from reference TRBV28 and TRBJ2-5): DVKVTQSSRYLVKRTGEKVFLECVQDMDHENMFWYRQDPGLGLRLIYFSYDVKMKEKGDIPEGYSVSREKKERFSLILESASTNQTSMYLCASSSPGLAEETQYFGPGTRLLVL.

V gene TRBV5-1 combines with J gene TRBJ2-7; D is unclear. The CDR3 runs 17 residues. Germline CDR1 reads SGHRS; CDR2 reads YFSETQ. V lost 0 bases and J 0 bases, leaving 16 bases between the germline ends. The chain's CDR3 is CASSLDFGSASSYEQYF. CDR3 DNA sequence: TGCGCCAGCAGCTTGGATTTCGGGTCGGCAAGCTCCTACGAGCAGTACTTC.

The chain joins TRBV18 to TRBJ1-1; possibly TRBD1 for D (5 bases). In germline, CDR1 is KGHSH, CDR2 LQKENI. The CDR3 consists of 16 residues. Trimming took 2 bases from V and 2 from J, leaving 15 bases between them. The CDR3 nucleotides are TGTGCCAGCTCACCATTGGGGGGTGTTCAAAACACTGAAGCTTTCTTT. Translated, it gives CASSPLGGVQNTEAFF. The entire variable domain, with the rest obtained from reference TRBV18 and TRBJ1-1, is as follows: NAGVMQNPRHLVRRRGQEARLRCSPMKGHSHVYWYRQLPEEGLKFMVYLQKENIIDESGMPKERFSAEFPKEGPSILRIQQVVRGDSAAYFCASSPLGGVQNTEAFFGQGTRLTVV.

This rearrangement joins TRBV6-4 to TRBJ1-2; D gene unclear. The V and J ends lost 3 bases and 7 bases respectively, with 27 bases between them. Germline V gene data show CDR1 as MRHNA and CDR2 as SNTAGT. This CDR3 is 18 amino acids long. CDR3 DNA: TGTGCCAGCAGTGAAGGCGATTCGACACCGGGAGAGGGTAGTGGCTACACCTTC. Its translation: CASSEGDSTPGEGSGYTF.

The chain employs TRBV28 and TRBJ2-2, with 11 bases fitting TRBD1. Germline CDR1 and CDR2: MDHEN and SYDVKM. V was clipped by 6 bases and J by 3 bases; unmatched bases: 3. This CDR3 contains 15 residues. This CDR3 is CASRPGQGDTGELFF. Here the CDR3 DNA reads TGTGCCAGCAGACCGGGACAGGGGGACACCGGGGAGCTGTTTTTT.

The chain couples TRBV27 to TRBJ1-2, with a weak D call TRBD1 (5 bases). Trimming cost V 6 bases and J 7 bases, with 15 bases left between them. Germline CDR1 MNHEY, CDR2 SMNVEV (reference sequence). The length of the CDR3 is 13 residues. CDR3 in DNA: TGTGCCAGCAGCTACGGGGGGAGCTTTGGCTACACCTTC. It is translated as CASSYGGSFGYTF.

The rearrangement uses TRBV19 and TRBJ1-2; D is unresolved. This CDR3 spans 13 amino acids. CDR1 is LNHDA, CDR2 SQIVND, per germline (reference sequence). V lost 8 bases to trimming and J lost 4 bases, with 14 bases between them. The CDR3 sequence: CASGRRGGYGYTF. Written as DNA, the CDR3 is TGTGCCAGTGGCCGCCGGGGTGGCTATGGCTACACCTTC.

This chain connects TRBV4-1 to TRBJ2-3; D unclear. The germline V gene encodes CDR1 MGHRA and CDR2 YSYEKL. V was trimmed by 0 bases and J by 5 bases, leaving 15 bases between them. This CDR3 spans 16 amino acids. The CDR3 here is CASSQDNLTPGDTQYF. CDR3 in DNA: TGCGCCAGCAGCCAAGATAATTTGACTCCCGGAGATACGCAGTATTTT.

The chain couples TRBV30 to TRBJ1-5; no firm D call. Germline-derived CDR1 and CDR2 are GTSNPN and SVGIG (reference sequence). V was trimmed by 2 bases and J by 0 bases, leaving 8 bases between them. CDR3 length equals 14 residues. The CDR3 bases are TGTGCCTGGAGTCTGGCGGTTAGCAATCAGCCCCAGCATTTT. Encoded protein: CAWSLAVSNQPQHF. The complete variable domain, with remaining parts taken from reference TRBV30 and TRBJ1-5, reads SQTIHQWPATLVQPVGSPLSLECTVEGTSNPNLYWYRQAAGRGLQLLFYSVGIGQISSEVPQNLSASRPQDRQFILSSKKLLLSDSGFYLCAWSLAVSNQPQHFGDGTRLSIL.

The rearrangement joins TRBV6-1 to TRBJ1-1; D is uncertain. In germline, CDR1 is MNHNS, CDR2 SASEGT. The germline V and J ends were trimmed by 0 bases and 3 bases, with 2 bases remaining between them. CDR3 size: 12 residues. CDR3 nucleotide sequence: TGTGCCAGCAGTGAAGCCGACACTGAAGCTTTCTTT. This encodes CASSEADTEAFF.

The rearrangement links TRBV27 to TRBJ1-5; 10 nucleotides agree with TRBD1. This CDR3 is built from 16 residues. Germline CDR1 is MNHEY and CDR2 is SMNVEV (reference sequence). V gave up 0 bases and J gave up 10 bases; unmatched junction bases: 9. CDR3 nucleotide sequence: TGTGCCAGCAGTTTATCGTGGGGACAGGGGTTTTTTCCCCAGCATTTT. Translation: CASSLSWGQGFFPQHF.

The V and J genes are TRBV14 and TRBJ2-1; D perhaps matches TRBD2 (6 bases). The CDR3 consists of 13 residues. CDR1 is SGHDN and CDR2 is FVKESK in the germline V gene. Deletions cut 1 base from V and 11 bases from J, with 12 bases between. DNA of the CDR3: TGTGCCAGCAGCCAAGGTGTCGGCGGGAAGCAGTTCTTC. As protein: CASSQGVGGKQFF. The full variable domain, in which reference TRBV14 and TRBJ2-1 provide the parts outside the CDR3, is EAGVTQFPSHSVIEKGQTVTLRCDPISGHDNLYWYRRVMGKEIKFLLHFVKESKQDESGMPNNRFLAERTGGTYSTLKVQPAELEDSGVYFCASSQGVGGKQFFGPGTRLTVL.

This clone was seen only a few times. The chain's CDR3 is CASSELEQYF. In DNA, the CDR3 is TGTGCCAGCAGCGAACTCGAGCAGTACTTC. The chain links TRBV28 to TRBJ2-7; no clear D. This CDR3 comprises 10 residues. Germline V gene sequence: CDR1 MDHEN, CDR2 SYDVKM. V was trimmed by 6 bases and J by 6 bases, leaving 6 bases between them.

The chain joins TRBV10-3 to TRBJ2-1; D might be TRBD1 (7 bases). This CDR3 is built from 15 residues. V lost 2 bases and J lost 4, with 12 bases in between. In germline, CDR1 is ENHRY, CDR2 SYGVKD. The CDR3 DNA reads TGTGCCATCAGTGAGCAGGGGGGTACTTACAATGAGCAGTTCTTC. Translating it yields CAISEQGGTYNEQFF.